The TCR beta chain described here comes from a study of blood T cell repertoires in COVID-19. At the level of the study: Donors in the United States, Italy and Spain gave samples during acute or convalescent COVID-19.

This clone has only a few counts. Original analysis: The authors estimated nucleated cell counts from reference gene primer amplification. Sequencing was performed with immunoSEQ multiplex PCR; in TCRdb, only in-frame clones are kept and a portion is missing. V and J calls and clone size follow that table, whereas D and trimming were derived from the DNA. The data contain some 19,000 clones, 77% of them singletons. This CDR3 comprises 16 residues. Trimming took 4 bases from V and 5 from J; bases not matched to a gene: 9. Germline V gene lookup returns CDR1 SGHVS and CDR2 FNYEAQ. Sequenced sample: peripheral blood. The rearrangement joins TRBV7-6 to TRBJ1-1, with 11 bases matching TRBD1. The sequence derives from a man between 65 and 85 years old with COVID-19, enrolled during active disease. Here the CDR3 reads CASSYSAGTGGTEAFF. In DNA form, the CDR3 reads TGTGCCAGCAGCTACAGCGCCGGGACAGGGGGAACTGAAGCTTTCTTT.